The 24 T cell receptor beta chains in this list originate from one sample, sequenced in a study of blood T cell repertoires in COVID-19. The method was immunoSEQ multiplex PCR; TCRdb's version includes in-frame clones alone and lacks a portion of them. This sample has about 370,000 clones, with around 87% found just once. Sequences were obtained from peripheral blood. These receptors were collected from a woman in her twenties or thirties with COVID-19, enrolled during active disease.

The chain links TRBV13 to TRBJ1-6; a possible D gene is TRBD1 (5 bases). Germline V gives CDR1 PRHDT, CDR2 FYEKMQ (reference sequence). V was shortened by 2 bases and J by 7 bases, with 6 bases between the two germline ends. There are 13 residues in the CDR3. This chain's CDR3 is CASSLKGNSPLHF. The CDR3 DNA follows: TGTGCCAGCAGCTTAAAGGGGAATTCACCCCTCCACTTT.

This sequence joins TRBV4-1 and TRBJ2-7; 13 bases are a match to TRBD2. Germline CDR1 and CDR2: MGHRA and YSYEKL. The CDR3 totals 17 residues. V shed 0 bases, J shed 8 bases, and the junction held 10 bases outside the gene matches. The CDR3 loop reads CASSQEPGLAGPDQQYF. CDR3 DNA: TGCGCCAGCAGCCAAGAACCGGGACTAGCGGGACCGGACCAGCAGTACTTC.

CDR3: CASSTGGPYNEQFF. CDR3 DNA: TGTGCCAGCAGCACCGGCGGGCCTTACAATGAGCAGTTCTTC. This chain uses TRBV11-2 with TRBJ2-1, with D possibly being TRBD2 (5 bases). V was shortened by 5 bases and J by 4 bases, with 12 bases between the two germline ends. Per germline, CDR1 SGHAT and CDR2 FQNNGV. This CDR3 has 14 amino acids.

The genes are TRBV3-1 (or the pseudogene TRBV3-2) and TRBJ2-4; D call uncertain. In germline, CDR1 is LGHDT, CDR2 YNNKEL (reference sequence). The length of the CDR3 is 13 residues. Trimming removed 3 bases at V and 8 bases at J, with 11 bases between. CDR3 amino acids: CASSQLSADIQYF. The CDR3 nucleotides are TGTGCCAGCAGCCAGCTGTCCGCGGACATTCAGTACTTC.

The V and J genes are TRBV9 and TRBJ2-3; D ambiguous. This CDR3 is built from 15 residues. V gave up 4 bases and J gave up 3 bases, with 15 bases separating them. Germline-derived CDR1 and CDR2 are SGDLS and YYNGEE. CDR3 in DNA: TGTGCCAGCAGCCCCGAGGCGTTTAGAACAGATACGCAGTATTTT. As protein: CASSPEAFRTDTQYF.

In this sample, this clone turned up once. The J gene is TRBJ2-1, the V gene TRBV7-3, with a tentative D call TRBD1 (6 bases). The CDR3 contains 16 residues. The V gene's germline CDR1 is SGHTA and CDR2 FQGTGA. V dropped 3 bases and J dropped 6 bases, with 18 bases sitting between them. CDR3 bases: TGTGCCAGCAGCTTTCACAGGGAATTGGTCCGCAATGAGCAGTTCTTC. It is translated as CASSFHRELVRNEQFF.

The chain combines TRBV6-5 with TRBJ2-7; possibly TRBD2 for D (6 bases). Germline assignment: CDR1 MNHEY and CDR2 SVGAGI. Trimming left V 6 bases short and J 5 bases short, with 20 bases between. This CDR3 comprises 15 residues. The CDR3 loop reads CASRYPLTRGDEQYF. CDR3 nucleotides: TGTGCCAGCAGATACCCTCTGACTAGGGGTGACGAGCAGTACTTC.

The chain carries TRBV9 and TRBJ1-1, with D perhaps TRBD1 (6 bases). The germline V gene has CDR1 SGDLS and CDR2 YYNGEE. This CDR3 region has 14 residues. V lost 0 bases and J lost 6, with 12 bases in between. The CDR3 region is CASSVVGQQAEAFF. As DNA, the CDR3 is TGTGCCAGCAGCGTAGTTGGACAGCAGGCTGAAGCTTTCTTT. The full variable domain, in which reference TRBV9 and TRBJ1-1 provide the parts outside the CDR3, is DSGVTQTPKHLITATGQRVTLRCSPRSGDLSVYWYQQSLDQGLQFLIQYYNGEERAKGNILERFSAQQFPDLHSELNLSSLELGDSALYFCASSVVGQQAEAFFGQGTRLTVV.

J is TRBJ2-7 and V is TRBV30; 8 positions agree with TRBD2. Germline-derived CDR1 and CDR2 are GTSNPN and SVGIG (reference sequence). The CDR3 has 13 residues. V was clipped by 1 base and J by 6 bases; unmatched bases: 5. This CDR3 reads CAWSAGLVSEQYF. Here the CDR3 DNA reads TGTGCCTGGAGTGCGGGACTAGTGAGCGAGCAGTACTTC.

This clone was seen just once. The chain joins TRBV19 to TRBJ2-2; TRBD1 is a possible D gene (6 bases). Germline CDR1 reads LNHDA; CDR2 reads SQIVND (reference sequence). V was cut by 7 bases and J by 1 base, with 16 bases left in between. The CDR3 runs 16 residues. The CDR3 spells CASTSRLGQNTGELFF. CDR3 DNA sequence: TGTGCCAGTACCTCAAGGTTGGGACAGAACACCGGGGAGCTGTTTTTT.

The chain has TRBV19 and TRBJ1-1, with 9 bases aligning to TRBD1. Looked up from germline, CDR1 is LNHDA and CDR2 is SQIVND (reference sequence). There are 16 residues in the CDR3. Unmatched junction bases numbered 6, after V lost 4 bases and J lost 0 bases. The CDR3 bases are TGTGCCAGTAGTACCCACAGGGGGCGACTGAACACTGAAGCTTTCTTT. It is translated as CASSTHRGRLNTEAFF.

The J gene is TRBJ1-3, the V gene TRBV2; D not certain. The CDR3 is 14 amino acids. Between the trimmed V and J ends, which lost 6 bases and 0 bases, there was a span of 9 bases. The germline V gene has CDR1 SNHLY and CDR2 FYNNEI. The CDR3 is CASRESYSGNTIYF. The CDR3 DNA follows: TGTGCCAGCAGAGAATCCTACTCTGGAAACACCATATATTTT.

The rearrangement links TRBV11-3 to TRBJ2-3; no definite D call. Germline CDR1 SGHNT, CDR2 YENEEA. V lost 6 bases and J 4 bases, leaving 20 bases between the germline ends. CDR3 size: 16 residues. CDR3 sequence reads: CASSRGDSPSADTQYF. Written as DNA, the CDR3 is TGTGCCAGCAGTCGCGGCGACTCCCCCTCGGCAGATACGCAGTATTTT.

The gene calls are TRBV6-6 and TRBJ2-5; 9 bases agree with TRBD2. The germline gives CDR1 MNHNY, CDR2 SVGAGI (reference sequence). V dropped 3 bases and J dropped 4; count of bases not matched to a gene: 3. The CDR3 loop spans 14 amino acids. The chain's CDR3 is CASSYSGSGETQYF. CDR3 DNA sequence: TGTGCCAGCAGTTATAGCGGGAGCGGAGAGACCCAGTACTTC.

The rearrangement joins TRBV9 to TRBJ1-1; no clear D. V lost 4 bases to trimming and J lost 7 bases, with 17 bases between them. The germline V gene has CDR1 SGDLS and CDR2 YYNGEE. The CDR3 consists of 14 residues. DNA for the CDR3: TGTGCCAGCAGCACCAGACCGGCGGCGAGTGAAGCTTTCTTT. The encoded protein is CASSTRPAASEAFF.

This rearrangement joins TRBV2 to TRBJ1-5; D may be TRBD1 (6 bases). This CDR3 contains 11 residues. Germline V gives CDR1 SNHLY, CDR2 FYNNEI. V was trimmed by 2 bases and J by 13 bases, leaving 9 bases between them. The CDR3, as DNA: TGTGCCAGCAGTGAACAGGGGATTCAGCATTTT. It is translated as CASSEQGIQHF.

The J gene is TRBJ1-1, the V gene TRBV20-1; weak D call: TRBD1 (6 bases). Trimming removed 7 bases at V and 4 bases at J, with 10 bases between. The CDR3 sequence is 11 residues long. CDR1 DFQATT and CDR2 SNEGSKA come from the germline V gene (reference sequence). CDR3: CSVDSLTEAFF. The CDR3 DNA follows: TGCAGTGTGGACAGTCTCACTGAAGCTTTCTTT.

This chain uses TRBV14 with TRBJ2-1; 7 nucleotides line up with TRBD1. The V and J ends lost 8 bases and 2 bases, in that order; junction bases with no gene match: 0. The CDR3 loop spans 12 amino acids. Germline CDR1 is SGHDN and CDR2 is FVKESK. CDR3 nucleotides: TGTGCCAGCGGGACAGCCTACAATGAGCAGTTCTTC. Its protein is CASGTAYNEQFF.

The chain joins TRBV6-4 to TRBJ2-5; D is possibly TRBD1 (5 bases). This CDR3 has 15 amino acids. Trimming left V 0 bases short and J 3 bases short, with 11 bases between. Looked up from germline, CDR1 is MRHNA and CDR2 is SNTAGT. Here the CDR3 DNA reads TGTGCCAGCAGTGACTCGCCAGGGCCTAAAGAGACCCAGTACTTC. Residues: CASSDSPGPKETQYF.

V gene TRBV7-2 combines with J gene TRBJ2-7, with 8 bases fitting TRBD2. Per the germline V gene, CDR1 is SGHTA and CDR2 is FQGNSA. Unmatched junction bases numbered 8, after V lost 2 bases and J lost 2 bases. The CDR3 sequence is 16 residues long. CDR3 region: CASSLSSSGSAYEQYF. The CDR3 nucleotides are TGTGCCAGCAGCTTAAGTTCAAGCGGGAGCGCCTACGAGCAGTACTTC.

With respect to this clone: This specimen includes other DNA sequences encoding the same CDR3. V is TRBV11-2 and J is TRBJ2-7; D is undetermined. Germline-derived CDR1 and CDR2 are SGHAT and FQNNGV. The CDR3 covers 10 residues. The V gene lost 5 bases and the J gene lost 3 bases, with 2 bases spanning the gap. The CDR3 loop reads CASSLYEQYF. CDR3 bases: TGTGCCAGCAGCCTCTACGAGCAGTACTTC. Full variable domain (outside the CDR3, taken from reference TRBV11-2 and TRBJ2-7): EAGVAQSPRYKIIEKRQSVAFWCNPISGHATLYWYQQILGQGPKLLIQFQNNGVVDDSQLPKDRFSAERLKGVDSTLKIQPAKLEDSAVYLCASSLYEQYFGPGTRLTVT.

This clone was recorded only once. The rearrangement links TRBV6-4 to TRBJ2-7, with TRBD1 matching 9 bases. Trimming removed 6 bases from V and 1 base from J; junction bases left unmatched: 4. This CDR3 comprises 14 residues. Germline V gives CDR1 MRHNA, CDR2 SNTAGT. The CDR3: CASSPDRGSYEQYF. The DNA for the CDR3 is TGTGCCAGCAGCCCGGACAGGGGTTCCTACGAGCAGTACTTC.

The count of this clone is one. The chain combines TRBV29-1 with TRBJ1-1; D call uncertain. The CDR3 is 11 amino acids. Between the trimmed V and J ends, which lost 4 bases and 3 bases, there was a span of 6 bases. The germline CDR1 and CDR2 sequences are SQVTM and ANQGSEA. CDR3 sequence reads: CSVAGYTEAFF. The CDR3 nucleotides are TGCAGCGTTGCAGGATACACTGAAGCTTTCTTT.

This clone was seen only once. CDR3 sequence (DNA): TGTGCCAGCAGCCCTTGGACAGCCCAGACCCAGTACTTC. Residues: CASSPWTAQTQYF. The chain employs TRBV3-1 (or the pseudogene TRBV3-2) and TRBJ2-5, with a weak D call TRBD1 (6 bases). V lost 4 bases and J lost 6, with 12 bases in between. The CDR3 is 13 residues long. Germline lookup yields CDR1 LGHDT and CDR2 YNNKEL (reference sequence).